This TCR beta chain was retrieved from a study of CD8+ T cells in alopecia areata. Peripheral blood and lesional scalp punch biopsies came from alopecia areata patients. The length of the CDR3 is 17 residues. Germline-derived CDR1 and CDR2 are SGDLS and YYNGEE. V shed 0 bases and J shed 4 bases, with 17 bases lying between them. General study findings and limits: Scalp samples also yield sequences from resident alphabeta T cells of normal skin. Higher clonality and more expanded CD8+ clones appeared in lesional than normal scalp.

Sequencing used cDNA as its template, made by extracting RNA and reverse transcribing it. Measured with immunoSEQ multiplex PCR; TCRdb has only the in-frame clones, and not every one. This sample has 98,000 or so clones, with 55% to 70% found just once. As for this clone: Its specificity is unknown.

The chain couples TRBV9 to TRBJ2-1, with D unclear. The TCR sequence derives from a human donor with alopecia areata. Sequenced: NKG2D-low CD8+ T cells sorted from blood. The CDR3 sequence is CASSVDSVGAAYNEQFF. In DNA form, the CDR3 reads TGTGCCAGCAGCGTAGACTCCGTGGGCGCAGCTTACAATGAGCAGTTCTTC.